Here is one T cell receptor (beta chain) with its context. The CDR3 runs 19 residues. The germline V and J ends were trimmed by 0 bases and 0 bases, with 19 bases remaining between them. In germline, CDR1 is LNHDA, CDR2 SQIVND (reference sequence). The sample is drawn from a study of long-term antiretroviral therapy in people with HIV. Across the whole study: Some samples came about a decade before the 2015 immediate-ART recommendation, and these were the earliest.

The immunoSEQ assay was v3.0, run at survey level. Using immunoSEQ multiplex PCR, the repertoire was profiled, and TCRdb retains in-frame clones only, with some absent. The sample records approximately 20,000 clones, approximately 86% being singletons. Roughly 0.85-11 million cryopreserved PBMC were held in samples before DNA extraction. This sequence joins TRBV19 and TRBJ2-3, with TRBD1 as a possible D gene (6 bases). This TCR came from a man between 18 and 29 years old with HIV. This material consisted of unsorted PBMCs, taken about 4 years after starting antiretroviral therapy. The DNA for the CDR3 is TGTGCCAGTAGTATAGATCTCCGGCGACAGGAGACTAGCACAGATACGCAGTATTTT. Its protein is CASSIDLRRQETSTDTQYF.